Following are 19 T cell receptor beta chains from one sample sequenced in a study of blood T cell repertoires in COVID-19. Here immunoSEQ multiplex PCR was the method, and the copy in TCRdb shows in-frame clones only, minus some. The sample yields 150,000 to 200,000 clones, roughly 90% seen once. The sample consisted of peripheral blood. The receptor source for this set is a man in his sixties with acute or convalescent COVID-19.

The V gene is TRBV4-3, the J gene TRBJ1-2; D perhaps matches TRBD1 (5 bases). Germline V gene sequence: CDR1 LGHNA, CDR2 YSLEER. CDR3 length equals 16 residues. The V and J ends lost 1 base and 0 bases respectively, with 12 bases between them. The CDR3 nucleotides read TGCGCCAGCAGCCAAGCGTCAACAGGTGCTAACTATGGCTACACCTTC. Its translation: CASSQASTGANYGYTF.

The CDR3 DNA reads TGTGCCAGCATTTCCGGGGGGGCCCTATTTAACACTGAAGCTTTCTTT. It is translated as CASISGGALFNTEAFF. This chain links TRBV6-6 with TRBJ1-1, with a possible D match to TRBD1 (6 bases). Trimming stripped 7 bases from V and 2 bases from J, with 20 bases between. Germline V gene lookup returns CDR1 MNHNY and CDR2 SVGAGI (reference sequence). The length of the CDR3 is 16 residues.

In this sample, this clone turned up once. The CDR3 region is CASSRSESGTEAFF. Written as DNA, the CDR3 is TGTGCCAGCAGCCGATCCGAGTCGGGCACTGAAGCTTTCTTT. The V gene is TRBV3-1 (or the pseudogene TRBV3-2), the J gene TRBJ1-1; D unresolved. The germline V and J ends were trimmed by 4 bases and 4 bases, with 13 bases remaining between them. The germline V gene encodes CDR1 LGHDT and CDR2 YNNKEL (reference sequence). This CDR3 comprises 14 residues.

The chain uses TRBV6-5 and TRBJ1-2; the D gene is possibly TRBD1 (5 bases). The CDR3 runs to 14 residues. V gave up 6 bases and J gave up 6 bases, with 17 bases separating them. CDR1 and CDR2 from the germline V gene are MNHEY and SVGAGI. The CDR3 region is CASSYNRRGHGYTF. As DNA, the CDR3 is TGTGCCAGCAGCTACAACAGGAGGGGACATGGCTACACCTTC.

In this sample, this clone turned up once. The CDR3: CASSLTSASGYNEQFF. The CDR3 region has the DNA TGTGCCAGCAGCTTAACTTCGGCTAGCGGATACAATGAGCAGTTCTTC. The rearrangement uses TRBV7-2 and TRBJ2-1, with TRBD2 matching over 7 bases. Germline V gene lookup returns CDR1 SGHTA and CDR2 FQGNSA. The V gene end was trimmed by 2 bases and the J gene end by 4 bases; junction bases not matched to a gene: 8. The CDR3 runs 16 residues.

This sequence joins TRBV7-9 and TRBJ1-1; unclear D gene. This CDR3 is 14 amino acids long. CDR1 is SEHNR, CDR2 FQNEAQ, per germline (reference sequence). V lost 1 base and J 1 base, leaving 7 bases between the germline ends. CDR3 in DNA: TGTGCCAGCAGCTTAGAGAGGGAGAACACTGAAGCTTTCTTT. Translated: CASSLERENTEAFF.

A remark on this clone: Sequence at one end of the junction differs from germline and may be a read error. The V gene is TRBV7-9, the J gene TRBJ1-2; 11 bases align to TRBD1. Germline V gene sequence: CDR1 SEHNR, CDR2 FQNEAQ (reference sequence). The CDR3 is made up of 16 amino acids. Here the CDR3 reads CASNLYRDRGIYGYTF. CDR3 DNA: TGTGCCAGCAACTTATACCGGGACAGGGGGATCTATGGCTACACCTTC.

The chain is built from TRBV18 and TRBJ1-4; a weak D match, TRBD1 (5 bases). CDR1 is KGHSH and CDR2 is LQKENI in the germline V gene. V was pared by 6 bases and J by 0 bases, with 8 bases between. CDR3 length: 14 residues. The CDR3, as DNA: TGTGCCAGCTCGCCGGGGGCAACTAATGAAAAACTGTTTTTT. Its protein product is CASSPGATNEKLFF.

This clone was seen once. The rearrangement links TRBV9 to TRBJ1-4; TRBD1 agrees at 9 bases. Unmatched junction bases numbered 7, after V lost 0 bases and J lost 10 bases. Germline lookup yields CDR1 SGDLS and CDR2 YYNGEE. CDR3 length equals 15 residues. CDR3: CASSVEGTGYGKLFF. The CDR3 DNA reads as TGTGCCAGCAGCGTAGAAGGGACAGGGTATGGAAAACTGTTTTTT.

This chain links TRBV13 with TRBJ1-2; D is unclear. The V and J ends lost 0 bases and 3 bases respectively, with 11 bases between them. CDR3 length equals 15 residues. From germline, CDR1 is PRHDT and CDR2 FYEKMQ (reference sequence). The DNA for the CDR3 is TGTGCCAGCAGCTTAGGCTTTGCGCAGGACTATGGCTACACCTTC. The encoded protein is CASSLGFAQDYGYTF.

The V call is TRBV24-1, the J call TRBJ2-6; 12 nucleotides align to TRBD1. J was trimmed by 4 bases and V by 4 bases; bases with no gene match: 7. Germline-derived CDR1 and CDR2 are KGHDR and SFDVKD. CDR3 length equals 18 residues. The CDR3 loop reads CATSDTGTGGAGANVLTF. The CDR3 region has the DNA TGTGCCACCAGTGACACCGGGACAGGGGGCGCCGGGGCCAACGTCCTGACTTTC.

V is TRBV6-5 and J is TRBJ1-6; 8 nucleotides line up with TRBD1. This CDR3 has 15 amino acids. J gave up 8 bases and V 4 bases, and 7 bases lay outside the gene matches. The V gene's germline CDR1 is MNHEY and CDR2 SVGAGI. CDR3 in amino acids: CASSSLQGGDSPLHF. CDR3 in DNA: TGTGCCAGCAGTTCCTTACAGGGGGGAGATTCACCCCTCCACTTT.

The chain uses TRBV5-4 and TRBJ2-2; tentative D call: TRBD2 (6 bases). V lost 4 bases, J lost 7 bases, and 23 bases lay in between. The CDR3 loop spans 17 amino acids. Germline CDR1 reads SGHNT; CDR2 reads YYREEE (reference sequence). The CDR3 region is CASSPPPDGRKSGELFF. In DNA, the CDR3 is TGTGCCAGCAGCCCGCCCCCCGACGGGAGAAAAAGCGGGGAGCTGTTTTTT. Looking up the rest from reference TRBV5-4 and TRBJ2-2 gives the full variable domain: ETGVTQSPTHLIKTRGQQVTLRCSSQSGHNTVSWYQQALGQGPQFIFQYYREEENGRGNFPPRFSGLQFPNYSSELNVNALELDDSALYLCASSPPPDGRKSGELFFGEGSRLTVL.

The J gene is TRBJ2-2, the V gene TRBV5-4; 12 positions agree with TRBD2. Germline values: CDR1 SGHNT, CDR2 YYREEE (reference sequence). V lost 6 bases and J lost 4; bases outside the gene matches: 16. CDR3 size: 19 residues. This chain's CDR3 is CASTKRGLAGGTLTGELFF. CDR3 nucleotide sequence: TGTGCCAGCACCAAACGGGGACTAGCGGGCGGAACCCTCACCGGGGAGCTGTTTTTT.

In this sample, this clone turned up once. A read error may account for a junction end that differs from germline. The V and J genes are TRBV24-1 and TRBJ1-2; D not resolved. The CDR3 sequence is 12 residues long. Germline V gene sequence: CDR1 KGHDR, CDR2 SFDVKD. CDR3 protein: CVTSSGRGGYTF. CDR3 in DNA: TGTGTCACCAGCTCCGGGCGGGGAGGCTACACCTTC.

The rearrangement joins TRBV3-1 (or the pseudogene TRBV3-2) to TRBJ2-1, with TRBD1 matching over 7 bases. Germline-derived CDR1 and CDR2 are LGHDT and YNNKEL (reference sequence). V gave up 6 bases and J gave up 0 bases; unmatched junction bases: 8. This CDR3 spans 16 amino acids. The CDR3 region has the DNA TGTGCCAGCAGTAAAGGGACAGACCCCTCCTACAATGAGCAGTTCTTC. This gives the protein CASSKGTDPSYNEQFF.

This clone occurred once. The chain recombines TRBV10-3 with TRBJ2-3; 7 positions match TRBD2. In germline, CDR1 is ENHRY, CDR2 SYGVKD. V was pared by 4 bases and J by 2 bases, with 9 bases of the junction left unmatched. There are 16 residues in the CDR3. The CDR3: CAISGVAGDLTDTQYF. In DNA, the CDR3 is TGTGCCATCAGTGGGGTGGCGGGGGACCTCACAGATACGCAGTATTTT.

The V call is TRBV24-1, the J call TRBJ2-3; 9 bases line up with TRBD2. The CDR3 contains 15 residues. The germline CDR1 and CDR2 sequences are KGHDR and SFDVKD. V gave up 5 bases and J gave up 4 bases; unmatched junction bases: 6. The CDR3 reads CATSGAGGQADTQYF. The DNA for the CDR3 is TGTGCCACCAGTGGCGCGGGGGGGCAGGCAGATACGCAGTATTTT.

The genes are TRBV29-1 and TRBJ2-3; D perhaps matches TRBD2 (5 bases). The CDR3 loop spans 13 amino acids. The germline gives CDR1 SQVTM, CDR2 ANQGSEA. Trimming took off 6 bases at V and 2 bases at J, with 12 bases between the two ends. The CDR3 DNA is TGCAGCGTAGAAAGGACTCCCACAGATACGCAGTATTTT. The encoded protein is CSVERTPTDTQYF.